One and the same sample provided the 22 T cell receptor beta chains below, sequenced in a study of regulatory T cells in long-lasting Graves disease. Both iRepertoire HTBI primers and Arm-PCR of CDR3 regions were used to build the TCR beta libraries. Each CDR3 protein gets one entry after TCRdb re-called the multiplex PCR reads with MiXCR. There are some 560,000 distinct CDR3 sequences in the sample; about 16% occur only once, and about 25% lies in the top ten. The time point: newly diagnosed GD, antithyroid drugs for less than 3 months. With RNA extracted from PBMCs as input, the TCR library was made. This same sample was also part of a study on T cells in Graves' hyperthyroidism and ophthalmopathy.

Sample: peripheral blood mononuclear cells (PBMCs), taken at new diagnosis, from a patient treated with antithyroid drugs. The receptors here all came from a woman aged 35 to 60 with Graves disease.

In regard to this clonotype: Being one base from a much bigger clone, this may be a read error. This rearrangement joins TRBV7-2 to TRBJ1-5, with D perhaps TRBD1 (5 bases). This CDR3 is 15 amino acids long. The germline CDR1 and CDR2 sequences are SGHTA and FQGNSA. V was shortened by 2 bases and J by 3 bases, with 11 bases between the two germline ends. The CDR3 here is CASSLSLGANQPQHF. CDR3 nucleotide sequence: TGTGCCAGCAGCTTATCTTTAGGGGCCAATCAGCCCCAGCATTTT.

About this clonotype: Only one base separates this from a far larger clonotype, so it likely reflects a read error. V gene TRBV5-8 combines with J gene TRBJ1-1; D is ambiguous. Germline assignment: CDR1 SGHTS and CDR2 YDEGEE. The CDR3 consists of 13 residues. The V end lost 7 bases, the J end lost 2 bases, and 12 bases lay between the germline ends. CDR3 loop: CASGLAVNTEAFF. CDR3 nucleotide sequence: TGTGCCAGCGGCCTCGCGGTCAACACTGAAGCTTTCTTT.

This clonotype was counted only a few times. The gene calls are TRBV18 and TRBJ1-5; tentative D call: TRBD1 (5 bases). The CDR3 has 14 residues. Trimming stripped 6 bases from V and 5 bases from J, with 14 bases between. The germline V gene has CDR1 KGHSH and CDR2 LQKENI. CDR3 coding DNA: TGTGCCAGCTCGACTCAGGGTTCGGATCAGCCCCAGCATTTT. Amino acids: CASSTQGSDQPQHF.

This sequence joins TRBV19 and TRBJ1-1; 11 positions agree with TRBD1. The CDR3 loop spans 18 amino acids. The ends lost 2 bases at V and 1 base at J; junction bases unmatched: 9. Per germline, CDR1 LNHDA and CDR2 SQIVND (reference sequence). Here the CDR3 reads CASSIKWTGGFSNTEAFF. The CDR3 bases are TGTGCCAGTAGTATAAAATGGACAGGGGGCTTCTCGAACACTGAAGCTTTCTTT. Full variable domain (rest looked up from reference TRBV19 and TRBJ1-1): DGGITQSPKYLFRKEGQNVTLSCEQNLNHDAMYWYRQDPGQGLRLIYYSQIVNDFQKGDIAEGYSVSREKKESFPLTVTSAQKNPTAFYLCASSIKWTGGFSNTEAFFGQGTRLTVV.

This clonotype has a count of ten or more. This chain connects TRBV7-8 to TRBJ1-1, with 8 positions matching TRBD1. The CDR3 loop spans 13 amino acids. The ends lost 4 bases at V and 10 bases at J; junction bases unmatched: 8. The germline CDR1 and CDR2 sequences are SGHVS and FQNEAQ. CDR3 bases: TGTGCCAGCAGCTGGACAGGGCCGGGAGGAGCTTTCTTT. Its translation is CASSWTGPGGAFF.

This clonotype was observed at least ten times. V usage is TRBV5-6 and J usage is TRBJ2-2; D call uncertain. Per germline, CDR1 SGHDT and CDR2 YYEEEE. Trimming cost V 6 bases and J 1 base, with 7 bases left between them. There are 13 residues in the CDR3. CDR3 nucleotide sequence: TGTGCCAGCACCCTTGGGAACACCGGGGAGCTGTTTTTT. Protein product: CASTLGNTGELFF.

This chain connects TRBV9 to TRBJ2-3, with 7 bases matching TRBD2. Germline-derived CDR1 and CDR2 are SGDLS and YYNGEE. Trimming took 0 bases from V and 3 from J; bases not matched to a gene: 7. The CDR3 contains 16 residues. The CDR3 nucleotides are TGTGCCAGCAGCGTAGAAAGTTGGGGGGGAACAGATACGCAGTATTTT. Amino acids: CASSVESWGGTDTQYF. The full variable domain, in which reference TRBV9 and TRBJ2-3 provide the parts outside the CDR3, is DSGVTQTPKHLITATGQRVTLRCSPRSGDLSVYWYQQSLDQGLQFLIQYYNGEERAKGNILERFSAQQFPDLHSELNLSSLELGDSALYFCASSVESWGGTDTQYFGPGTRLTVL.

This clonotype occurred a few times. Its ends do not fully match the called genes, so a read error is possible. This chain uses TRBV28 with TRBJ2-7; TRBD2 aligns across 8 bases. The CDR3 covers 13 residues. Germline V gene sequence: CDR1 MDHEN, CDR2 SYDVKM. CDR3 region: CASIAGPSDEQYF. The CDR3 DNA sequence: TGTGCCAGCATAGCGGGGCCCTCCGACGAGCAGTACTTC.

This clonotype was seen ten or more times. This chain links TRBV2 with TRBJ2-1; 12 bases fit TRBD2. This CDR3 spans 15 amino acids. V trimming: 6 bases; J trimming: 5 bases; junction bases outside the gene matches: 5. Germline V CDR1 and CDR2: SNHLY, FYNNEI. CDR3 DNA sequence: TGTGCCAGCAGCGTTAGGACTAGCGGGAACAATGAGCAGTTCTTC. It yields the protein CASSVRTSGNNEQFF.

The J gene is TRBJ1-1, the V gene TRBV9, with D unresolved. The V gene's germline CDR1 is SGDLS and CDR2 YYNGEE. The CDR3 runs to 15 residues. V lost 3 bases and J 1 base, leaving 13 bases between the germline ends. This CDR3 reads CASSEWGSENTEAFF. CDR3 sequence (DNA): TGTGCCAGCAGCGAGTGGGGTTCGGAGAACACTGAAGCTTTCTTT.

Ten or more counts support this clonotype. The chain is built from TRBV6-1 and TRBJ1-6; D unclear. V was shortened by 2 bases and J by 6 bases, with 8 bases between the two germline ends. The CDR3 has 14 residues. Germline CDR1 is MNHNS and CDR2 is SASEGT. CDR3 protein: CASSEWTGNSPLHF. DNA of the CDR3: TGTGCCAGCAGTGAATGGACGGGTAATTCACCCCTCCACTTT.

The gene calls are TRBV12-3 or TRBV12-4 and TRBJ2-4; 10 nucleotides match TRBD2. Unmatched junction bases numbered 7, after V lost 4 bases and J lost 7 bases. The CDR3 runs 15 residues. CDR3 loop: CASSYGAGGRNIQYF. For the CDR3, the DNA is TGTGCCAGCAGTTACGGAGCGGGGGGGCGGAACATTCAGTACTTC.

The sample holds many counts of this clonotype. V usage is TRBV6-1 and J usage is TRBJ2-3; 9 nucleotides align to TRBD2. Germline values: CDR1 MNHNS, CDR2 SASEGT. The CDR3 is 13 residues long. With 6 bases clipped from V and 5 bases from J, the junction kept 3 bases outside the gene matches. The CDR3 DNA reads as TGTGCCAGCAGGGATAGCGGGAGAGATACGCAGTATTTT. As protein: CASRDSGRDTQYF.

In its sample, this clonotype was seen many times. The CDR3 protein is CASTVDYEQYF. CDR3 bases: TGTGCCAGCACCGTAGACTACGAGCAGTACTTC. The chain links TRBV2 to TRBJ2-7; no firm D call. Germline V gene data show CDR1 as SNHLY and CDR2 as FYNNEI. Deletions cut 7 bases from V and 3 bases from J, with 7 bases between. This CDR3 is 11 amino acids long. Full variable domain (missing parts from reference TRBV2 and TRBJ2-7): EPEVTQTPSHQVTQMGQEVILRCVPISNHLYFYWYRQILGQKVEFLVSFYNNEISEKSEIFDDQFSVERPDGSNFTLKIRSTKLEDSAMYFCASTVDYEQYFGPGTRLTVT.

This clonotype was detected a few times. V and J are TRBV4-1 and TRBJ1-2, with 9 bases that match TRBD1. Unmatched junction bases numbered 9, after V lost 3 bases and J lost 4 bases. CDR1 is MGHRA and CDR2 is YSYEKL in the germline V gene. This CDR3 is built from 16 residues. The CDR3 nucleotides read TGCGCCAGCAGCCAGAGGTGGGGGGACAGGGCCTATGGCTACACCTTC. It translates to CASSQRWGDRAYGYTF.

This clonotype was found many times. The chain joins TRBV11-2 to TRBJ2-1; 11 nucleotides line up with TRBD2. V gave up 5 bases and J gave up 10 bases; unmatched junction bases: 7. Per germline, CDR1 SGHAT and CDR2 FQNNGV. This CDR3 has 14 residues. The CDR3, as DNA: TGTGCCAGCAGCAAACAGGGGACTAGCGGAGAGCAGTTCTTC. Residues: CASSKQGTSGEQFF.

Only a few counts were recorded for this clonotype. This sequence joins TRBV20-1 and TRBJ2-7, with D possibly matching TRBD1 (5 bases). This CDR3 spans 11 amino acids. Trimming removed 2 bases at V and 4 bases at J, with 6 bases between. Germline CDR1 and CDR2: DFQATT and SNEGSKA (reference sequence). The CDR3 is CSARKGYEQYF. CDR3 in DNA: TGCAGTGCTAGAAAGGGGTACGAGCAGTACTTC.

This clonotype was counted ten times or more. The J gene is TRBJ1-1, the V gene TRBV12-3 or TRBV12-4; possible D gene TRBD1, 6 bases. The length of the CDR3 is 16 residues. The V and J ends lost 2 bases and 2 bases respectively, with 15 bases between them. Written as DNA, the CDR3 is TGTGCCAGCAGTTTAACCCCCACAGGGATTAACACTGAAGCTTTCTTT. Translated: CASSLTPTGINTEAFF.

This chain joins TRBV5-8 and TRBJ1-1; the D gene is possibly TRBD1 (6 bases). The CDR3 covers 19 residues. Germline V gene lookup returns CDR1 SGHTS and CDR2 YDEGEE. Trimming removed 0 bases from V and 0 bases from J, with 21 bases in between. The CDR3 DNA is TGTGCCAGCAGCTTGGCCATGGCGGCGGGGGCTTGGATGAACACTGAAGCTTTCTTT. This sequence encodes CASSLAMAAGAWMNTEAFF.

This clonotype was picked up a small number of times. V gene TRBV28 combines with J gene TRBJ2-4; possible D gene TRBD2, 6 bases. CDR1 MDHEN and CDR2 SYDVKM come from the germline V gene. Trimming cost V 6 bases and J 6 bases, with 18 bases left between them. This CDR3 is 15 amino acids long. CDR3 region: CASRGSEGRRNIQYF. The CDR3 bases are TGTGCCAGCAGGGGCTCGGAGGGGCGCAGAAACATTCAGTACTTC.

CDR3 in amino acids: CASSESRRWARNSPLHF. CDR3 DNA sequence: TGCGCCAGCAGTGAGTCGAGACGATGGGCGCGTAATTCACCCCTCCACTTT. The chain recombines TRBV10-2 with TRBJ1-6, with D hard to call. CDR1 and CDR2 from the germline V gene are WSHSY and SAAADI. The CDR3 length is 17 residues. Trimming took 0 bases from V and 6 from J, leaving 15 bases between them.

This clonotype was recorded many times. The chain employs TRBV19 and TRBJ2-3, with 9 positions matching TRBD2. Germline V gene sequence: CDR1 LNHDA, CDR2 SQIVND (reference sequence). This CDR3 spans 16 amino acids. Trimming removed 3 bases from V and 0 bases from J; junction bases left unmatched: 4. CDR3 DNA: TGTGCCAGTAGTATTCTTGCGGGGGGGAGCACAGATACGCAGTATTTT. This sequence encodes CASSILAGGSTDTQYF. Combining the CDR3 with reference TRBV19 and TRBJ2-3 gives the whole variable domain DGGITQSPKYLFRKEGQNVTLSCEQNLNHDAMYWYRQDPGQGLRLIYYSQIVNDFQKGDIAEGYSVSREKKESFPLTVTSAQKNPTAFYLCASSILAGGSTDTQYFGPGTRLTVL.